Described below is a single T cell receptor (beta chain) sequence and its context. The target of this receptor is not known. No base quality values were provided; no much bigger clone lies one nucleotide off. The library came from UMI-ligation and nested PCR. An equimolar mix of two oligonucleotides covering both TRBC1 and TRBC2 was used as the beta constant-region primer. Four rounds of PCR, combining the SP2 primer with nested alpha and beta constant-region primers, were used to amplify the ligated cDNA. A single-stranded oligonucleotide containing the SP2 primer and a 12-nucleotide UMI was joined to the 3' end of the cDNA by T4 RNA ligase 1. Incubation of the ligation reaction was carried out at 16 degrees C for 20-24 hours. To avoid over-amplification, PCR2 was usually performed as a SYBR Green qPCR and halted once a predetermined threshold was reached. Every purification after the first one was done using Agencourt AMPure XP magnetic beads. Library amounts were measured by Qubit and library quality was assessed on a TapeStation, where the main peak was expected at around 650 bp. Sequencing of the pooled libraries was done on an Illumina MiSeq using v2 2x251 paired-end kits, which typically yielded 1-2 million reads per sample. Each sample was pooled at 4 to 5 nM, and about 5-8% PhiX was included to help cluster recognition. Turning to the authors' computational methods: FASTQ reads processed by Demultiplexor were assigned V and J genes by Decombinator through tag matching that tolerated a single base-pair mismatch. By using UMIs, Collapsinator corrected both sequencing errors and the frequency errors caused by PCR heterogeneity. CDR3Translator translated TCRs and extracted CDR3s from the conserved cysteine to the FGXG phenylalanine, flagging non-productive sequences. Gini, Shannon entropy and inverse Simpson indices were calculated on repertoires subsampled to equal numbers of UMI-defined TCRs. Within the linear range, a power law was fitted to clonotype abundance distributions using maximum likelihood. When run on a single naive CD8 sample, MIGEC and the pipeline yielded similar UMI counts, similar unique TCR numbers and similar clonal distributions. A set of approximately 7,300 CMV-associated CDR3 sequences, compiled from VDJdb and a published dataset, was used to search the repertoires. Starting from the raw public reads, TCRdb applied fastp trimming at Q25, assembled clones with MiXCR and retained in-frame beta chains. Each entry is one CDR3 protein sequence, shown with its most common DNA and genes. The V and J calls come from TCRdb's annotation, not from the publication. In all, the sample holds 95,000 to 150,000 distinct CDR3 sequences, and roughly 36% of those were seen once. Clones ranked in the top ten supply 0.9% of the sample.

This record belongs to a study of naive and memory T cell subsets (dated 2017 in TCRdb). About the full investigation: Sorted naive and memory T cell subsets from peripheral blood were analyzed in the study using a UMI-based, open-source pipeline for TCR alpha and beta sequencing. Complete agreement was observed between the functional CMV T cell responses and the IgG serology results. RNA was DNase-treated and reverse transcribed with TCR constant-region primers, mostly using SuperScript III. General findings and caveats noted by the study authors: A power law was followed by TCR abundance, with an exponent that differed between naive and memory subsets but was consistent across the three individuals. RNA-based TCR counts may be influenced by expression changes linked to T cell activation and differentiation. Gini index rose and Shannon and inverse Simpson diversity fell from naive through CM, EM and EMRA in both CD4 and CD8 cells. Single alpha or beta chain sequences, rather than paired alpha/beta receptors, were used to define clonotypes. Once error correction was done, more than 90% of naive TCR sequences showed up just once, which made the naive abundance distributions much steeper than those of the memory subsets. No ground truth was available to validate the repertoire findings for the naive and memory subsets.

From the second PCR step on, the TCR alpha and beta chain libraries were amplified in separate reactions. The CMV status of each donor was determined by measuring IFNgamma production from CD4+ T cells after fresh PBMCs had been stimulated overnight with CMV viral lysate. Miltenyi beads were used first to positively select CD4 T cells, and CD8 T cells were then positively selected from the CD4-negative fraction. After staining for CD3, CD4, CD8, CD45RA, CD27 and a live/dead dye, cells were sorted on a BD Aria II into four subsets based on CD45RA and CD27. Blood came from three healthy volunteers, each fractionated into CD4 and CD8 T cells and then into four differentiation subsets. Around 0.11 L of peripheral blood was collected from each donor, and PBMC were isolated from the blood using Ficoll-Paque PLUS density-gradient centrifugation. The sorted cells were lysed in RLT buffer, after which RNA was extracted using a Qiagen RNeasy kit and kept at -80 degrees C.

The sequence derives from a human donor in good health. The sequenced material came from central memory CD4+ T cells from blood. Reading the label with the study, this specimen's cell subset or site is: central memory, CD45RA- CD27+.

The CDR3 in this case is CACNGRSGYTF. The nucleotides are TGTGCCTGTAACGGACGATCGGGCTACACCTTC. The chain links TRBV30 with TRBJ1-2; the D gene assignment is ambiguous. CDR1 GTSNPN and CDR2 SVGIG were looked up in the germline V gene (reference sequence). Measured from the cysteine to the phenylalanine, the CDR3 is 11 residues long. The read is trimmed to its CDR3 DNA, 33 bases read in frame from base 1. Trimming costs V 6 bases and J 8 bases, and their ends lie 13 bases apart.